Listed below are T cell receptor beta chains from one sample, sequenced in a study of blood T cell repertoires in COVID-19. Only in-frame clones appear in the TCRdb table, and some are missing; sequencing was by immunoSEQ multiplex PCR. The repertoire consists of 90,000 to 120,000 clones, with 88% occurring once and the leading ten covering under 7%. The sequenced material came from peripheral blood. Receptors were obtained from a middle-aged man with active or convalescent COVID-19. Each CDR3 is given without its conserved first and last residue. Fields, in order: V gene, CDR3 protein.

V gene: TRBV2; CDR3 protein: ASSENRESYEKLF
V gene: TRBV5-1; CDR3 protein: ASSPWTSGEETQY
V gene: TRBV14; CDR3 protein: ASSQFQREGDNEQF
V gene: TRBV6-5; CDR3 protein: ASWVRSSYGYT
V gene: TRBV24-1; CDR3 protein: ATSDLRGSYNEQF
V gene: TRBV9; CDR3 protein: ASSAFAGTGYEQY
V gene: TRBV6-5; CDR3 protein: ASSWGGSVYEQY
V gene: TRBV7-8; CDR3 protein: ASSLSEMSEQF
V gene: TRBV3-1/TRBV3-2; CDR3 protein: ASSVGGINTGELF
V gene: TRBV12-5; CDR3 protein: ASAPLLSTGGEQY
V gene: TRBV19; CDR3 protein: ASSIGRRGQLYQPQH
V gene: TRBV11-3; CDR3 protein: ASSAGGGISNEQF
V gene: TRBV2; CDR3 protein: AGGIRTGGSVAGESSYEQY
V gene: TRBV6-5; CDR3 protein: ASLQGAGLYGYT
V gene: TRBV5-8; CDR3 protein: ASEGWSNQPQH
V gene: TRBV10-3; CDR3 protein: AITDLYRGDGNTIY
V gene: TRBV5-4; CDR3 protein: ASSLRDYLTDTQY
V gene: TRBV28; CDR3 protein: ASSSTAPYEQY
V gene: TRBV19; CDR3 protein: ASSTTVNYGYT
V gene: TRBV28; CDR3 protein: ASRGPGFYEQY
V gene: TRBV6-5; CDR3 protein: ASSYPTSAREQY
V gene: TRBV5-1; CDR3 protein: ASSLWTGGLRDEQF
V gene: TRBV6-2/TRBV6-3; CDR3 protein: ASSYSGLAGDVNTGELF
V gene: TRBV18; CDR3 protein: ASSRLESSDEQF
V gene: TRBV6-5; CDR3 protein: ASSYSSPPTYEQY
V gene: TRBV28; CDR3 protein: ASSLHRGLYEQY
V gene: TRBV9; CDR3 protein: ASSSRLARETQY
V gene: TRBV4-3; CDR3 protein: ASSQDRGATNEKLF
V gene: TRBV18; CDR3 protein: ASSPPEGVDGYT
V gene: TRBV5-1; CDR3 protein: ASSRSGGLAYEQY
V gene: TRBV11-2; CDR3 protein: ASSTDIYSNQPQH
V gene: TRBV19; CDR3 protein: ASRERGLATNEKLF
V gene: TRBV2; CDR3 protein: ASSEQGVETEAF
V gene: TRBV10-3; CDR3 protein: AIILQGTGELF
V gene: TRBV5-1; CDR3 protein: ASSLNRGSNEQY
V gene: TRBV10-1; CDR3 protein: ASRGQGTDTQY
V gene: TRBV5-1; CDR3 protein: ASSLLPEGAGGYEQY
V gene: TRBV11-2; CDR3 protein: ASSSSGHSNTIY
V gene: TRBV6-1; CDR3 protein: ASSEGLQATYEQY
V gene: TRBV18; CDR3 protein: ASSEGTTNYGYT
V gene: TRBV7-9; CDR3 protein: ASSSDRAIPLYEQY
V gene: TRBV4-3; CDR3 protein: ASSPGGGSGNTIY
V gene: TRBV29-1; CDR3 protein: SVERRGVSYEQY
V gene: TRBV6-2/TRBV6-3; CDR3 protein: ASSQRDTHGYT